One and the same sample provided the 16 T cell receptor beta chains below, sequenced in a study of cytomegalovirus exposure and HLA in healthy donors (dated by TCRdb to 2017 to 2019). Libraries were built with the immunoSEQ multiplex PCR assay. For the multiplex PCR, a mixture combining 60 forward primers for TCR Vbeta segments and 13 reverse primers for TCR Jbeta segments was used. This immuneACCESS table, as held by TCRdb, lists in-frame sequences with V and J called but not all clones. Of the missing ones, under half trace to an unresolved V gene in checked studies; the others have no known cause. The sample has 140,000 to 150,000 clones on record. 0.96% of the sample is in the top ten clones. Specimen: PBMCs. The source of these receptors is a male donor in good health and CMV-seronegative.

V gene TRBV19 combines with J gene TRBJ2-7, with 9 positions matching TRBD1. CDR3 length equals 15 residues. From germline, CDR1 is LNHDA and CDR2 SQIVND (reference sequence). Trimming cost V 4 bases and J 3 bases; bases outside gene matches: 7. CDR3 DNA sequence: TGTGCCAGTAGTAAAGGGACAGGGACGTTCTACGAGCAGTACTTC. It encodes CASSKGTGTFYEQYF.

This sequence joins TRBV30 and TRBJ2-1; D possibly corresponds to TRBD1 (5 bases). The CDR3 has 14 amino acids. Germline V gene data show CDR1 as GTSNPN and CDR2 as SVGIG (reference sequence). V lost 5 bases to trimming and J lost 6 bases, with 17 bases between them. CDR3 residues: CAWSTGVGFNEQFF. For the CDR3, the DNA is TGTGCCTGGTCCACAGGTGTGGGATTCAATGAGCAGTTCTTC.

The V call is TRBV30, the J call TRBJ1-5; TRBD1 agrees at 8 bases. CDR3 size: 14 residues. In germline, CDR1 is GTSNPN, CDR2 SVGIG (reference sequence). The ends lost 4 bases at V and 2 bases at J; junction bases unmatched: 4. The CDR3 DNA follows: TGTGCCTGGACCCCGGGACAGGGCAATCAGCCCCAGCATTTT. Protein sequence: CAWTPGQGNQPQHF.

The chain combines TRBV6-1 with TRBJ2-3, with D perhaps TRBD1 (6 bases). The CDR3 has 14 residues. V lost 10 bases and J lost 0, with 14 bases in between. Germline CDR1 is MNHNS and CDR2 is SASEGT. The CDR3 DNA follows: TGTGCCACCTCTGGACAGCATAGCACAGATACGCAGTATTTT. Protein sequence: CATSGQHSTDTQYF.

This chain joins TRBV2 and TRBJ2-5, with D possibly TRBD1 on 6 matching bases. This CDR3 comprises 12 residues. Germline lookup yields CDR1 SNHLY and CDR2 FYNNEI. Trimming took off 8 bases at V and 4 bases at J, with 11 bases between the two ends. CDR3 in amino acids: CASRTDRETQYF. Here the CDR3 DNA reads TGTGCCAGCCGTACGGACAGAGAGACCCAGTACTTC.

The gene calls are TRBV19 and TRBJ2-1, with 7 bases that match TRBD1. Germline V gives CDR1 LNHDA, CDR2 SQIVND (reference sequence). The CDR3 is made up of 14 amino acids. V lost 5 bases to trimming and J lost 6 bases; unmatched junction nucleotides: 7. CDR3 sequence reads: CASSPRTGLNEQFF. The CDR3 region has the DNA TGTGCCAGTAGTCCCAGGACAGGACTCAATGAGCAGTTCTTC.

The chain recombines TRBV5-1 with TRBJ1-5, with D tentatively TRBD1 (5 bases). Deletions cut 4 bases from V and 2 bases from J, with 13 bases between. The CDR3 spans 15 residues. Germline V CDR1 and CDR2: SGHRS, YFSETQ. The CDR3 is CASSPGPGGNQPQHF. The DNA of the CDR3 is TGCGCCAGCAGCCCGGGACCGGGAGGCAATCAGCCCCAGCATTTT.

The genes are TRBV7-2 and TRBJ2-3; perhaps TRBD2 as D (5 bases). The ends were cut back, 11 bases at V and 0 bases at J, with 9 bases in the middle. The CDR3 consists of 12 residues. The germline CDR1 and CDR2 sequences are SGHTA and FQGNSA. The CDR3 nucleotides are TGTGCCGCCGGGGAGAGCACAGATACGCAGTATTTT. Amino acids: CAAGESTDTQYF. Complete variable domain (other parts from reference TRBV7-2 and TRBJ2-3): GAGVSQSPSNKVTEKGKDVELRCDPISGHTALYWYRQSLGQGLEFLIYFQGNSAPDKSGLPSDRFSAERTGGSVSTLTIQRTQQEDSAVYLCAAGESTDTQYFGPGTRLTVL.

The chain combines TRBV10-3 with TRBJ1-1; possible D gene TRBD1, 5 bases. This CDR3 is 18 amino acids long. Germline assignment: CDR1 ENHRY and CDR2 SYGVKD. V was trimmed by 6 bases and J by 5 bases, leaving 28 bases between them. CDR3 bases: TGTGCCATCAGCCACCCCTCCGGGACTTTTGTCGGTGGAACTGAAGCTTTCTTT. Translated: CAISHPSGTFVGGTEAFF.

V usage is TRBV11-2 and J usage is TRBJ1-1; no clear D gene. The CDR3 runs 14 residues. Trimming took off 3 bases at V and 4 bases at J, with 12 bases between the two ends. Germline V lookup: CDR1 SGHAT, CDR2 FQNNGV. The CDR3, as DNA: TGTGCCAGCAGCTTCCACACGGGGAGCACTGAAGCTTTCTTT. It translates to CASSFHTGSTEAFF.

The chain employs TRBV6-5 and TRBJ2-2; perhaps TRBD1 as D (6 bases). The CDR3 is made up of 14 amino acids. Germline CDR1 reads MNHEY; CDR2 reads SVGAGI. Trimming took off 5 bases at V and 4 bases at J, with 11 bases between the two ends. The CDR3 is CASSAQGSTGELFF. The CDR3 bases are TGTGCCAGCAGTGCGCAGGGGTCCACCGGGGAGCTGTTTTTT.

The V call is TRBV7-3, the J call TRBJ2-2; no firm D call. This CDR3 has 13 amino acids. V gave up 1 base and J gave up 7 bases, with 7 bases separating them. Germline V lookup: CDR1 SGHTA, CDR2 FQGTGA. The CDR3 region is CASSLSGGGELFF. The CDR3 coding sequence is TGTGCCAGCAGCTTAAGCGGTGGCGGGGAGCTGTTTTTT. The full variable domain, with the rest looked up from reference TRBV7-3 and TRBJ2-2, is GAGVSQTPSNKVTEKGKYVELRCDPISGHTALYWYRQSLGQGPEFLIYFQGTGAADDSGLPNDRFFAVRPEGSVSTLKIQRTERGDSAVYLCASSLSGGGELFFGEGSRLTVL.

This sequence joins TRBV5-1 and TRBJ1-1; tentatively, D is TRBD1 (5 bases). The length of the CDR3 is 15 residues. Germline loops: CDR1 SGHRS, CDR2 YFSETQ. V lost 0 bases and J 0 bases, leaving 9 bases between the germline ends. CDR3 sequence: CASSLATAMNTEAFF. The CDR3 DNA sequence: TGCGCCAGCAGCTTGGCGACAGCTATGAACACTGAAGCTTTCTTT. Variable domain in full (rest from reference TRBV5-1 and TRBJ1-1): KAGVTQTPRYLIKTRGQQVTLSCSPISGHRSVSWYQQTPGQGLQFLFEYFSETQRNKGNFPGRFSGRQFSNSRSEMNVSTLELGDSALYLCASSLATAMNTEAFFGQGTRLTVV.

The chain couples TRBV6-5 to TRBJ2-2; the D is unclear. The germline V and J ends were trimmed by 0 bases and 8 bases, with 4 bases remaining between them. CDR1 and CDR2 from the germline V gene are MNHEY and SVGAGI. The CDR3 is made up of 12 amino acids. This CDR3 reads CASSYSRGELFF. CDR3 sequence (DNA): TGTGCCAGCAGTTACTCCCGGGGGGAGCTGTTTTTT.

This chain connects TRBV11-1 to TRBJ2-5; TRBD2 agrees at 10 bases. The germline CDR1 and CDR2 sequences are SGHAT and FQDESV (reference sequence). V lost 5 bases to trimming and J lost 5 bases; unmatched junction nucleotides: 8. CDR3 length: 15 residues. CDR3 loop: CASSLLQRGGETQYF. The CDR3, as DNA: TGTGCCAGCAGCCTCCTACAGCGGGGGGGTGAGACCCAGTACTTC.

This rearrangement joins TRBV5-1 to TRBJ1-1; D call uncertain. Germline CDR1 reads SGHRS; CDR2 reads YFSETQ. V lost 0 bases and J 5 bases, leaving 14 bases between the germline ends. The CDR3 has 15 residues. In DNA form, the CDR3 reads TGCGCCAGCAGCTTGGGTTCTGGTAGTTGGACTGAAGCTTTCTTT. Amino acids: CASSLGSGSWTEAFF.